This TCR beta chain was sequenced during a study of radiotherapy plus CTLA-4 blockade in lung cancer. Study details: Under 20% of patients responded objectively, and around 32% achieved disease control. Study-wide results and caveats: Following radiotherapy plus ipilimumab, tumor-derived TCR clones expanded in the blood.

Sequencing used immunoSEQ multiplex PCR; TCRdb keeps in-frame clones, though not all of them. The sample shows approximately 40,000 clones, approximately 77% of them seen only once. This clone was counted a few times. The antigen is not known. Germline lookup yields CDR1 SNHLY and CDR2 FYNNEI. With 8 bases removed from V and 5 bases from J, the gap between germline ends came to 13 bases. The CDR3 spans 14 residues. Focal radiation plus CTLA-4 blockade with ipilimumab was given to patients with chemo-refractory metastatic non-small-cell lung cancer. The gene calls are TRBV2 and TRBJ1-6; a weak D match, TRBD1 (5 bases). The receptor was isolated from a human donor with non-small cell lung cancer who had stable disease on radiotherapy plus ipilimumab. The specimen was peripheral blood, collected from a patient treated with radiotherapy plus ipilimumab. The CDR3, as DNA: TGTGCCAGCGTTTTGGGGCCTAATAATTCACCCCTCCACTTT. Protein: CASVLGPNNSPLHF.